These 30 T cell receptor beta chains were all obtained from the same sample, sequenced in a study of cytomegalovirus exposure and HLA in healthy donors. The method was immunoSEQ multiplex PCR; TCRdb's version includes in-frame clones alone and lacks a portion of them. The sample comprises about 280,000 clones, roughly 90% of which are singletons, and around 0.9% rests with the top ten. Sample: PBMCs. The source of these receptors is a woman in her late teens or twenties in good health and CMV-seronegative.

This rearrangement joins TRBV6-1 to TRBJ2-5; 7 nucleotides match TRBD2. V shed 6 bases, J shed 5 bases, and the junction held 12 bases outside the gene matches. The CDR3 has 15 residues. Germline CDR1 reads MNHNS; CDR2 reads SASEGT. CDR3 sequence (DNA): TGTGCCAGCAGGGTTGGCGGGAGCGGTGGTGAGACCCAGTACTTC. Translated, it gives CASRVGGSGGETQYF.

J is TRBJ2-7 and V is TRBV5-1; 8 nucleotides agree with TRBD1. V gave up 0 bases and J gave up 2 bases; unmatched junction bases: 10. Germline lookup yields CDR1 SGHRS and CDR2 YFSETQ. The length of the CDR3 is 17 residues. The CDR3 bases are TGCGCCAGCAGCTTGGAGGGACAGGTTCTTCGTCCCTACGAGCAGTACTTC. This encodes CASSLEGQVLRPYEQYF.

The V call is TRBV2, the J call TRBJ2-5, with D possibly TRBD1 on 5 matching bases. The J call is doubtful: the DNA matches TRBJ2-7 better. Germline-derived CDR1 and CDR2 are SNHLY and FYNNEI. CDR3 size: 16 residues. The chain's CDR3 is CASSEIGAGPIYEQYF. In DNA form, the CDR3 reads TGTGCCAGCAGTGAAATTGGGGCAGGCCCAATCTACGAGCAGTACTTC.

Only a few counts were recorded for this clone. The J gene is TRBJ1-3, the V gene TRBV6-1; D remains unclear. The CDR3 contains 15 residues. Deletions cut 4 bases from V and 0 bases from J, with 10 bases between. Germline loops: CDR1 MNHNS, CDR2 SASEGT. In DNA, the CDR3 is TGTGCCAGCAGTGGGTCAGTGGCCTCTGGAAACACCATATATTTT. Amino acids: CASSGSVASGNTIYF.

This clone was seen once. The gene calls are TRBV6-5 and TRBJ1-4; D is unresolved. This CDR3 has 15 amino acids. Germline CDR1 and CDR2: MNHEY and SVGAGI. The V gene lost 0 bases and the J gene lost 7 bases, with 12 bases spanning the gap. CDR3 in amino acids: CASSYSRDRGEKLFF. The CDR3 region has the DNA TGTGCCAGCAGTTACTCGAGGGATCGGGGTGAAAAACTGTTTTTT.

The CDR3 DNA reads TGTGCCAGCAGCCCAACCAGGGGGATGGGGTACACTGAAGCTTTCTTT. This gives the protein CASSPTRGMGYTEAFF. The rearrangement links TRBV5-4 to TRBJ1-1, with 7 bases aligning to TRBD1. Germline V CDR1 and CDR2: SGHNT, YYREEE (reference sequence). The CDR3 contains 16 residues. The V segment lost 4 bases and the J segment 3 bases; nucleotides outside the gene matches: 12.

The rearrangement joins TRBV23-1 to TRBJ2-7, with a tentative D call TRBD2 (6 bases). TRBV23-1 is filed as an ORF, its function uncertain. Trimming cost V 8 bases and J 0 bases, with 17 bases left between them. The CDR3 sequence is 15 residues long. The CDR3 DNA sequence: TGCGCCAGCGAACGGCCGGGACTCTCCTCCTACGAGCAGTACTTC. Translated, it gives CASERPGLSSYEQYF.

This chain links TRBV6-5 with TRBJ1-1, with D possibly TRBD1 on 5 matching bases. CDR3 length equals 14 residues. CDR1 MNHEY and CDR2 SVGAGI come from the germline V gene. Trimming stripped 3 bases from V and 4 bases from J, with 12 bases between. In DNA, the CDR3 is TGTGCCAGCAGTTATGGAGGGGAGCTCACTGAAGCTTTCTTT. Its translation: CASSYGGELTEAFF.

This clone was seen once. The rearrangement joins TRBV2 to TRBJ2-2; TRBD2 aligns across 15 bases. The CDR3 consists of 17 residues. The trim removed 4 bases at V and 5 bases at J, leaving 5 bases unmatched. Germline lookup yields CDR1 SNHLY and CDR2 FYNNEI. The chain's CDR3 is CASSGPGLAGGTGELFF. Here the CDR3 DNA reads TGTGCCAGCAGTGGGCCGGGACTAGCGGGAGGTACCGGGGAGCTGTTTTTT.

This chain joins TRBV2 and TRBJ1-2; D is perhaps TRBD1 (5 bases). Trimming took 3 bases from V and 4 from J, leaving 9 bases between them. Germline V gene data show CDR1 as SNHLY and CDR2 as FYNNEI. There are 13 residues in the CDR3. CDR3 protein: CASSDRVIYGYTF. The CDR3 region has the DNA TGTGCCAGCAGTGACAGGGTGATCTATGGCTACACCTTC.

The genes are TRBV4-3 and TRBJ2-1, with 8 positions matching TRBD2. Germline values: CDR1 LGHNA, CDR2 YSLEER. This CDR3 comprises 16 residues. The junction had 8 bases not matched to a gene; V was cut back by 2 bases and J by 5 bases. The chain's CDR3 is CASSQKAGVVDNEQFF. The CDR3 DNA reads as TGCGCCAGCAGCCAAAAAGCGGGGGTGGTAGACAATGAGCAGTTCTTC.

CDR3 loop: CASSPLGDRGNEQYF. The CDR3 coding sequence is TGCGCCAGCAGCCCACTGGGGGACAGGGGAAACGAGCAGTACTTC. The chain is built from TRBV5-1 and TRBJ2-7; 10 bases match TRBD1. V lost 4 bases to trimming and J lost 5 bases; unmatched junction nucleotides: 9. The CDR3 has 15 residues. Germline-derived CDR1 and CDR2 are SGHRS and YFSETQ.

The chain has TRBV10-2 and TRBJ1-4; TRBD1 aligns across 7 bases. Germline V gene sequence: CDR1 WSHSY, CDR2 SAAADI. With V trimmed by 6 bases and J by 8 bases, 9 bases remained unmatched. This CDR3 spans 14 amino acids. CDR3 loop: CASSHDRVGEKLFF. CDR3 sequence (DNA): TGCGCCAGCAGCCATGACAGGGTAGGCGAAAAACTGTTTTTT.

This chain joins TRBV7-8 and TRBJ2-5, with D possibly TRBD2 on 6 matching bases. From germline, CDR1 is SGHVS and CDR2 FQNEAQ. This CDR3 has 17 residues. Between the trimmed V and J ends, which lost 3 bases and 4 bases, there was a span of 21 bases. CDR3 loop: CASSLRPGGWGGETQYF. DNA for the CDR3: TGTGCCAGCAGCTTGAGGCCTGGAGGCTGGGGAGGAGAGACCCAGTACTTC.

The rearrangement uses TRBV4-1 and TRBJ2-7; 7 bases fit TRBD1. V was pared by 1 base and J by 4 bases, with 7 bases of the junction left unmatched. Germline assignment: CDR1 MGHRA and CDR2 YSYEKL. CDR3 length: 15 residues. The CDR3 here is CASSQVRDSIYEQYF. CDR3 nucleotides: TGCGCCAGCAGCCAAGTTAGGGACAGCATTTACGAGCAGTACTTC.

This chain uses TRBV4-1 with TRBJ2-7; D ambiguous. The V end was cut by 2 bases, the J end by 4 bases, with 6 bases between. CDR1 MGHRA and CDR2 YSYEKL come from the germline V gene. The CDR3 contains 12 residues. The CDR3 DNA sequence: TGCGCCAGCAGCCAACGAGGTTACGAGCAGTACTTC. Residues: CASSQRGYEQYF.

Here the CDR3 DNA reads TGTGCCAGCAGGCGGACAGGGGGAGATGAAAAACTGTTTTTT. Translating gives CASRRTGGDEKLFF. This chain connects TRBV28 to TRBJ1-4; the match to TRBD1 covers 10 bases. V gave up 6 bases and J gave up 6 bases; unmatched junction bases: 4. The germline CDR1 and CDR2 sequences are MDHEN and SYDVKM. This CDR3 is built from 14 residues.

In DNA, the CDR3 is TGTGCCAGCAGCCGGAGGACAGGGGGTTGGGAGGAGCAGTACTTC. This sequence encodes CASSRRTGGWEEQYF. The V gene is TRBV5-4, the J gene TRBJ2-7; the match to TRBD1 covers 10 bases. Unmatched junction bases numbered 11, after V lost 4 bases and J lost 7 bases. The CDR3 runs to 15 residues. Per the germline V gene, CDR1 is SGHNT and CDR2 is YYREEE (reference sequence).

The sample holds one count of this clone. The rearrangement uses TRBV7-7 and TRBJ2-5; 8 positions agree with TRBD2. From germline, CDR1 is SSHAT and CDR2 FNYEAQ (reference sequence). After removal of 6 bases from V and 4 bases from J, the junction contained 4 bases not matched to a gene. This CDR3 is built from 13 residues. The DNA of the CDR3 is TGTGCCAGCAGTCCCCGGGGGGGAGAGACCCAGTACTTC. Its protein is CASSPRGGETQYF. Full variable domain (remainder filled in from reference TRBV7-7 and TRBJ2-5): GAGVSQSPRYKVTKRGQDVTLRCDPISSHATLYWYQQALGQGPEFLTYFNYEAQPDKSGLPSDRFSAERPEGSISTLTIQRTEQRDSAMYRCASSPRGGETQYFGPGTRLLVL.

The chain links TRBV28 to TRBJ1-5, with TRBD1 as a possible D gene (6 bases). The CDR3 loop spans 14 amino acids. V dropped 7 bases and J dropped 9 bases, with 19 bases sitting between them. Germline V gives CDR1 MDHEN, CDR2 SYDVKM. DNA of the CDR3: TGTGCCAGCACCCCTGGACAGCCCGAGTGGCCCCAGCATTTT. Translating it yields CASTPGQPEWPQHF. Supplemented by reference TRBV28 and TRBJ1-5, the full variable domain reads DVKVTQSSRYLVKRTGEKVFLECVQDMDHENMFWYRQDPGLGLRLIYFSYDVKMKEKGDIPEGYSVSREKKERFSLILESASTNQTSMYLCASTPGQPEWPQHFGDGTRLSIL.

J is TRBJ2-1 and V is TRBV11-2; TRBD2 matches 9 bases. Germline V lookup: CDR1 SGHAT, CDR2 FQNNGV. With 3 bases clipped from V and 10 bases from J, the junction kept 4 bases outside the gene matches. The CDR3 extends over 13 amino acids. CDR3 sequence (DNA): TGTGCCAGCAGCTTGACCGGGACTAGCGAGCAGTTCTTC. Its protein is CASSLTGTSEQFF.

V gene TRBV5-1 combines with J gene TRBJ1-2; no firm D call. The germline V gene has CDR1 SGHRS and CDR2 YFSETQ. The V end was cut by 0 bases, the J end by 8 bases, with 14 bases between. The CDR3 spans 14 residues. The CDR3 sequence is CASSLAVGVEGYTF. The CDR3 nucleotides are TGCGCCAGCAGCTTGGCCGTCGGGGTTGAGGGCTACACCTTC.

V and J are TRBV5-1 and TRBJ2-1; 8 nucleotides align to TRBD2. Germline CDR1 reads SGHRS; CDR2 reads YFSETQ. The CDR3 is 15 amino acids. Unmatched junction bases numbered 4, after V lost 0 bases and J lost 5 bases. The CDR3 loop is CASSLAGRDHNEQFF. Written as DNA, the CDR3 is TGCGCCAGCAGCTTGGCCGGGAGGGACCACAATGAGCAGTTCTTC.

The chain has TRBV4-1 and TRBJ2-7; a possible D gene is TRBD1 (6 bases). V dropped 2 bases and J dropped 6 bases, with 17 bases sitting between them. Germline CDR1 reads MGHRA; CDR2 reads YSYEKL. The CDR3 totals 15 residues. This chain's CDR3 is CASSQSGAPGAEQYF. The CDR3 DNA reads as TGCGCCAGCAGCCAATCTGGTGCCCCAGGGGCCGAGCAGTACTTC.

This clone showed up just a few times. V gene TRBV10-2 combines with J gene TRBJ1-4, with 7 bases fitting TRBD1. Trimming at V came to 6 bases and at J to 3 bases, leaving 13 bases not matched to a gene. The CDR3 is 17 residues long. Germline V CDR1 and CDR2: WSHSY, SAAADI. The DNA for the CDR3 is TGCGCCAGCAGAGCGGTGGTGAGGGGGCGAGCTAATGAAAAACTGTTTTTT. It specifies CASRAVVRGRANEKLFF.

The V and J genes are TRBV10-1 and TRBJ2-2, with 7 positions matching TRBD1. Germline CDR1 reads WNHNN; CDR2 reads SYGVQD (reference sequence). This CDR3 contains 15 residues. V shed 4 bases, J shed 6 bases, and the junction held 8 bases outside the gene matches. CDR3 in amino acids: CASSGTRGYAGELFF. The CDR3 nucleotides are TGCGCCAGCAGTGGTACCAGGGGGTACGCCGGGGAGCTGTTTTTT.

The genes are TRBV29-1 and TRBJ2-1; 7 positions agree with TRBD1. Germline CDR1 SQVTM, CDR2 ANQGSEA. The length of the CDR3 is 14 residues. V lost 6 bases to trimming and J lost 5 bases; unmatched junction nucleotides: 10. Written as DNA, the CDR3 is TGCAGCGTAGGATTCACAGGGGTAGACAATGAGCAGTTCTTC. As protein: CSVGFTGVDNEQFF.

The chain links TRBV10-3 to TRBJ2-1, with 10 nucleotides matching TRBD1. There are 17 residues in the CDR3. CDR1 and CDR2 (germline): ENHRY, SYGVKD. V lost 0 bases, J lost 2 bases, and 4 bases stayed unmatched. CDR3 coding DNA: TGTGCCATCAGTGAGTCTTATGGACAGGGGGCCTACAATGAGCAGTTCTTC. Translation: CAISESYGQGAYNEQFF.

This clone turned up a few times. The chain couples TRBV10-2 to TRBJ1-2; 7 bases are a match to TRBD1. Germline loops: CDR1 WSHSY, CDR2 SAAADI. CDR3 size: 13 residues. The V segment lost 6 bases and the J segment 2 bases; nucleotides outside the gene matches: 3. The CDR3 sequence: CASRVQGNYGYTF. In DNA, the CDR3 is TGCGCCAGCAGGGTACAGGGGAACTATGGCTACACCTTC.

The chain recombines TRBV28 with TRBJ2-7; D may be TRBD2 (6 bases). Trimming cost V 3 bases and J 0 bases, with 9 bases left between them. This CDR3 is built from 14 residues. Germline CDR1 reads MDHEN; CDR2 reads SYDVKM. CDR3: CASSLEGLSYEQYF. Written as DNA, the CDR3 is TGTGCCAGCAGTTTGGAGGGTCTCTCCTACGAGCAGTACTTC.